The entry below gives a single TCR beta chain sequence along with its context. The antigen remains unidentified. These data belong to a study of cytomegalovirus exposure and HLA in healthy donors. Broader study findings: 87-base-pair reads could not separate some V segments, including TRBV6-2 and TRBV6-3. The authors later found TCR association rates varying by HLA locus, with DRB1 most and HLA-C fewest. HLA alleles showed associations with roughly 17,000 TCR beta sequences in a later analysis, at a 0.05 false discovery rate.

Both 60 Vbeta primers and 13 Jbeta primers went into the PCR. Profiling relied on immunoSEQ multiplex PCR, and the TCRdb table lists in-frame clones only, not all of them. The sample totals some 39,000 clones; its top ten clones hold 5% to 8%. V gave up 3 bases and J gave up 5 bases, with 13 bases separating them. Germline CDR1 MGHDK, CDR2 SYGVNS. The length of the CDR3 is 14 residues. The genes are TRBV25-1 and TRBJ2-5, with a tentative D call TRBD2 (6 bases). Sequencing used PBMCs. The sequence was obtained from a man aged 25 to 45 in good health and CMV-seronegative. The CDR3 protein is CASSDRSSVETQYF. CDR3 sequence (DNA): TGTGCCAGCAGTGATCGGTCTAGCGTTGAGACCCAGTACTTC.